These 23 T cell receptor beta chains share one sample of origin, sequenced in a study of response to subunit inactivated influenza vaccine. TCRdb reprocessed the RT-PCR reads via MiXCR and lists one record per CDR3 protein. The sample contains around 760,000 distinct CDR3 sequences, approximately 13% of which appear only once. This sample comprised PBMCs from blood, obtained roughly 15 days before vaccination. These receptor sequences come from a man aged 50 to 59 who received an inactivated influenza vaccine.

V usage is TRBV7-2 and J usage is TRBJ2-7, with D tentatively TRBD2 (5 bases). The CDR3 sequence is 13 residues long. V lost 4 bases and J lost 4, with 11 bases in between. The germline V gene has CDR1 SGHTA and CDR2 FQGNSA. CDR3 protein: CASSSSSRYEQYF. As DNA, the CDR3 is TGTGCCAGCAGCTCTAGCTCACGGTACGAGCAGTACTTC.

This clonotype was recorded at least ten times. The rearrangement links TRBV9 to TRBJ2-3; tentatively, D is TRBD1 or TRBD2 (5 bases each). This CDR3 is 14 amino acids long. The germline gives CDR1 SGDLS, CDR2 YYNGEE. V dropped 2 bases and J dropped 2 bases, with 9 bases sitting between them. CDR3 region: CASSVGDFTDTQYF. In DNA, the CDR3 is TGTGCCAGCAGCGTGGGGGATTTCACAGATACGCAGTATTTT.

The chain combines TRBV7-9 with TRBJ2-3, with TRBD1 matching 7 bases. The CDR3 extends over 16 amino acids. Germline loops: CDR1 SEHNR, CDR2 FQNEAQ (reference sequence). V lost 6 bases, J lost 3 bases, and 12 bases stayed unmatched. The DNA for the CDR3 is TGTGCCAGCAGTCGAGCCCGGGACAGAAGTACAGATACGCAGTATTTT. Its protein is CASSRARDRSTDTQYF. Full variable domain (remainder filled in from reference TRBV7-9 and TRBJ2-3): DTGVSQNPRHKITKRGQNVTFRCDPISEHNRLYWYRQTLGQGPEFLTYFQNEAQLEKSRLLSDRFSAERPKGSFSTLEIQRTEQGDSAMYLCASSRARDRSTDTQYFGPGTRLTVL.

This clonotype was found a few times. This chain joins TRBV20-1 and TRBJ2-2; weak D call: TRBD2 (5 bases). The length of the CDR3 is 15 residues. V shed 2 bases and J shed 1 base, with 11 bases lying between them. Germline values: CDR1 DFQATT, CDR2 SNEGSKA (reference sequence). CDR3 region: CSARRGNWNTGELFF. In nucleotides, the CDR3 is TGCAGTGCTAGACGGGGAAACTGGAACACCGGGGAGCTGTTTTTT.

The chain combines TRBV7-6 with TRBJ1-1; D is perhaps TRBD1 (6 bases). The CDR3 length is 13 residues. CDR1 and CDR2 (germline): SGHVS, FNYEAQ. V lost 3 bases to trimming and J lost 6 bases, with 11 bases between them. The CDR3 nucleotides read TGTGCCAGCAGCTTCAAGGGGGGTTCTGAAGCTTTCTTT. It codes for CASSFKGGSEAFF.

CDR3 amino acids: CASSYSAGEQYF. As DNA, the CDR3 is TGTGCCAGCAGTTACTCAGCGGGCGAGCAGTACTTC. This rearrangement joins TRBV6-2 or TRBV6-3 to TRBJ2-7; D perhaps matches TRBD2 (6 bases). Per the germline V gene, CDR1 is MNHEY and CDR2 is SVGEGT. The CDR3 loop spans 12 amino acids. The germline V and J ends were trimmed by 0 bases and 6 bases, with 6 bases remaining between them.

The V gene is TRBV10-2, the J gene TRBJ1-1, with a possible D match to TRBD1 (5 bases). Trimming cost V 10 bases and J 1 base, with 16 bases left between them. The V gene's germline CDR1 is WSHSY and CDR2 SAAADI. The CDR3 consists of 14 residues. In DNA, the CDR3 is TGCGCCACTCACCCATTAGGGGAGAACACTGAAGCTTTCTTT. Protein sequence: CATHPLGENTEAFF.

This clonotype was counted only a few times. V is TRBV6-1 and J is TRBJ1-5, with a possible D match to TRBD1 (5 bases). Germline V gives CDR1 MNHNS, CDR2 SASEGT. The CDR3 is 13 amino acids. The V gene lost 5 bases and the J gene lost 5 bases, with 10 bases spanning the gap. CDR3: CASSRRGDQPQHF. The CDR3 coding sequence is TGTGCCAGCAGTCGGAGAGGGGATCAGCCCCAGCATTTT.

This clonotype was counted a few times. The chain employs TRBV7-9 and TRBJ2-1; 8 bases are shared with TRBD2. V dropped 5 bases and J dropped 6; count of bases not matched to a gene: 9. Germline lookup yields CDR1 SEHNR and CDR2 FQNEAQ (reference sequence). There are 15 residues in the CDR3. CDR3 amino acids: CASSPRTSSLNEQFF. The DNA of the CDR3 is TGTGCCAGCAGCCCTCGGACTAGCTCACTCAATGAGCAGTTCTTC.

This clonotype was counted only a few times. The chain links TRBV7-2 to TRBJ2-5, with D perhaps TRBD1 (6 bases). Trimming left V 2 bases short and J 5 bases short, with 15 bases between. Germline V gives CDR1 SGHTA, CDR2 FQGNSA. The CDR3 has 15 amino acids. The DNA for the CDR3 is TGTGCCAGCAGCTTAACCCCAGGGGACCGGGAGACCCAGTACTTC. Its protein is CASSLTPGDRETQYF. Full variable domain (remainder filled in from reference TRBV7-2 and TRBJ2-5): GAGVSQSPSNKVTEKGKDVELRCDPISGHTALYWYRQSLGQGLEFLIYFQGNSAPDKSGLPSDRFSAERTGGSVSTLTIQRTQQEDSAVYLCASSLTPGDRETQYFGPGTRLLVL.

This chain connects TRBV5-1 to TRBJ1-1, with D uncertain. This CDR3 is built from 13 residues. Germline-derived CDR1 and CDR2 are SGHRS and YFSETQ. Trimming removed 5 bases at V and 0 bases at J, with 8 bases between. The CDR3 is CASSREMNTEAFF. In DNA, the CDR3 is TGCGCCAGCAGTCGAGAAATGAACACTGAAGCTTTCTTT.

CDR3 DNA sequence: TGCAGCGCCGACGGGCGGGCCACAGATACGCAGTATTTT. It encodes CSADGRATDTQYF. The chain combines TRBV29-1 with TRBJ2-3, with a possible D match to TRBD2 (5 bases). This CDR3 region has 13 residues. Between the trimmed V and J ends, which lost 7 bases and 2 bases, there was a span of 13 bases. Per the germline V gene, CDR1 is SQVTM and CDR2 is ANQGSEA.

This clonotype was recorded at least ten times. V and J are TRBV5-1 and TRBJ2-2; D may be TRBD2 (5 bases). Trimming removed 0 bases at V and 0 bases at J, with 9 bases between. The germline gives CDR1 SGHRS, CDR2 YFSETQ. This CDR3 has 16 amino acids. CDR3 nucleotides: TGCGCCAGCAGCTTGGAGGGAGCCACGAACACCGGGGAGCTGTTTTTT. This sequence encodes CASSLEGATNTGELFF.

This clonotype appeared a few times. CDR3 in amino acids: CATSGGPNTGELFF. In DNA, the CDR3 is TGTGCCACAAGCGGGGGCCCGAACACCGGGGAGCTGTTTTTT. This chain joins TRBV24-1 and TRBJ2-2; 8 bases fit TRBD2. This CDR3 is 14 amino acids long. Germline V gives CDR1 KGHDR, CDR2 SFDVKD. J gave up 0 bases and V 10 bases, and 3 bases lay outside the gene matches.

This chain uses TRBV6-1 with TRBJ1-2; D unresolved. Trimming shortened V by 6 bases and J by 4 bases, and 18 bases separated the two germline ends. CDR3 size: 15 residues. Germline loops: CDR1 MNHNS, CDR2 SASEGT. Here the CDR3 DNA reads TGTGCCAGCAGCGATCTTGCTGGACCGGGCTATGGCTACACCTTC. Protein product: CASSDLAGPGYGYTF.

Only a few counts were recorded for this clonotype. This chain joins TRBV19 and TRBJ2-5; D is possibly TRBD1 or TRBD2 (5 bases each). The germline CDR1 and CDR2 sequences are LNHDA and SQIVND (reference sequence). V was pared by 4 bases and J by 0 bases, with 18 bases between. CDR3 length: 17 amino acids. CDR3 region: CASSSLRGSGHQETQYF. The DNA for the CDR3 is TGTGCCAGTAGTAGCCTGAGGGGTTCAGGCCACCAAGAGACCCAGTACTTC.

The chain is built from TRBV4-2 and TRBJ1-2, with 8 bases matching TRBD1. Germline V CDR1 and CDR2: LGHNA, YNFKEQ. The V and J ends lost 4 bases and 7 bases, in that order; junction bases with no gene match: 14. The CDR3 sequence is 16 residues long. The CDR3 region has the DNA TGTGCCAGCAGCCCTACCGGGCAGGGGGCAGTTACTGGCTACACCTTC. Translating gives CASSPTGQGAVTGYTF.

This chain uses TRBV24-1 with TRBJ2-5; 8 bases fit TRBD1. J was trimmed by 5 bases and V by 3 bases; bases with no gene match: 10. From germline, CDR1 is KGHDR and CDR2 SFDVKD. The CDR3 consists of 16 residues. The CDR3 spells CATSDATGAVAETQYF. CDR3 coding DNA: TGTGCCACCAGTGATGCGACAGGGGCGGTTGCGGAGACCCAGTACTTC.

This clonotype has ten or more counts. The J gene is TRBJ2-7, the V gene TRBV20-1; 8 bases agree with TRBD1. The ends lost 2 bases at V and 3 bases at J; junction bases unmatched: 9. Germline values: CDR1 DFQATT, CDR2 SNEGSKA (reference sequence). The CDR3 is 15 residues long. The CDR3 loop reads CSARPPTGVFYEQYF. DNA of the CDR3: TGCAGTGCTAGACCCCCGACAGGGGTGTTCTACGAGCAGTACTTC.

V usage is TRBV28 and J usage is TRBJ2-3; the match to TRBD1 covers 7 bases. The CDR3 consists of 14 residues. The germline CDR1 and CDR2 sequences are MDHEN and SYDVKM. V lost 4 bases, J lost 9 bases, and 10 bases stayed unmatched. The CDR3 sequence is CASSSSPTGQTQYF. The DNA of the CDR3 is TGTGCCAGCAGTTCATCCCCGACAGGGCAAACGCAGTATTTT.

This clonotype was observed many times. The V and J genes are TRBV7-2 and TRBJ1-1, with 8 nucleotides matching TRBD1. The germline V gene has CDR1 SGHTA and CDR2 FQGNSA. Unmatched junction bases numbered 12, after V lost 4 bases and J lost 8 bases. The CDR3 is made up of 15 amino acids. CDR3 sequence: CASSSHPGTGSEAFF. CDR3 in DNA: TGTGCCAGCAGCTCCCACCCCGGGACAGGATCAGAAGCTTTCTTT.

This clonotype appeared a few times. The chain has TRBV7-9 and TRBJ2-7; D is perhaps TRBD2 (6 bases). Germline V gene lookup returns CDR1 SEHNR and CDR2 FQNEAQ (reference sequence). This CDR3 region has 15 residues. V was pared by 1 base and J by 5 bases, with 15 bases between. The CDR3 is CASSLVGGPRNEQYF. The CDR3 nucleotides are TGTGCCAGCAGCTTAGTTGGAGGGCCGAGGAACGAGCAGTACTTC. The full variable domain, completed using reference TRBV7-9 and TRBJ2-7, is DTGVSQNPRHKITKRGQNVTFRCDPISEHNRLYWYRQTLGQGPEFLTYFQNEAQLEKSRLLSDRFSAERPKGSFSTLEIQRTEQGDSAMYLCASSLVGGPRNEQYFGPGTRLTVT.

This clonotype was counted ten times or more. Written as DNA, the CDR3 is TGTGCCAGCAGCTCCGGGACAGGGACCACCGGGGAGCTGTTTTTT. Translation: CASSSGTGTTGELFF. This chain connects TRBV28 to TRBJ2-2; 9 positions match TRBD1. V lost 6 bases to trimming and J lost 4 bases; unmatched junction nucleotides: 6. The CDR3 is 15 amino acids. The germline V gene encodes CDR1 MDHEN and CDR2 SYDVKM.